This TCR beta chain is drawn from a study of blood T cell repertoires in COVID-19. In the study overall: PBMCs, B-cell-depleted T cells, or T cells were the source of the cDNA or gDNA that made up the material.

The data were produced by immunoSEQ multiplex PCR, yet TCRdb's version contains in-frame clones alone and is incomplete. Seen here are around 130,000 clones, roughly four fifths observed once, and the top ten hold about 2.3%. Per the germline V gene, CDR1 is SGHAT and CDR2 is FQNNGV. The CDR3 length is 15 residues. V lost 1 base, J lost 3 bases, and 10 bases lay in between. The study drew participants aged about 18 to 89 years from some 24 US areas. This receptor was taken from a man aged 35 to 55 with acute COVID-19. Sequenced material: PBMCs or T cells enriched from blood (not recorded which). The chain links TRBV11-2 to TRBJ1-5; D is perhaps TRBD1 (5 bases). The CDR3 sequence: CASSLVSGNNQPQHF. The CDR3 DNA reads TGTGCCAGCAGCTTAGTGTCAGGGAACAATCAGCCCCAGCATTTT.